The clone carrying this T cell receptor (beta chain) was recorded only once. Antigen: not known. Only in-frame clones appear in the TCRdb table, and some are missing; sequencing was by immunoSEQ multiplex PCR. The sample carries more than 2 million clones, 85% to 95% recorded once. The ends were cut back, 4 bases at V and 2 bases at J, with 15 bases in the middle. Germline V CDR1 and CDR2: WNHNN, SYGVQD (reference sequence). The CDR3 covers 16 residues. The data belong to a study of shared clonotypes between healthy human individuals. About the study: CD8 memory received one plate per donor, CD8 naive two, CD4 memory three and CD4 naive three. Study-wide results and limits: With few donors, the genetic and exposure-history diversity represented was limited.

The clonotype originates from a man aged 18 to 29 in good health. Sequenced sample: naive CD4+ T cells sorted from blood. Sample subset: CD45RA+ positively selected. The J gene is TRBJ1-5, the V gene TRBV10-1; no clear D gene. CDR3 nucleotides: TGCGCCAGCAGTGGGACCCGGCAGGTATGCAATCAGCCCCAGCATTTT. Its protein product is CASSGTRQVCNQPQHF.